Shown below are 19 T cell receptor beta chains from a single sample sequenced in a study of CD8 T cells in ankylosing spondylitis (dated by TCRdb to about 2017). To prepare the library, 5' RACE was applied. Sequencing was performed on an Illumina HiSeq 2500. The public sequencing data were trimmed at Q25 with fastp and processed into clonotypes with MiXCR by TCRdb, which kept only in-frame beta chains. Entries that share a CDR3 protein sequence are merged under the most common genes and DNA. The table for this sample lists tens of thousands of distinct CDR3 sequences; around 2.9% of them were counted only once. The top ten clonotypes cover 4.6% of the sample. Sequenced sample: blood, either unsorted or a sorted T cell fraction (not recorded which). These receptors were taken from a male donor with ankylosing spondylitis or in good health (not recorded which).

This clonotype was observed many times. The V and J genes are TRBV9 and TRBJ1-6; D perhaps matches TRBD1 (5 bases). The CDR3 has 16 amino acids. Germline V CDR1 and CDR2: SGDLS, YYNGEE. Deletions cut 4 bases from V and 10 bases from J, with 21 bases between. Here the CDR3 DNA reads TGTGCCAGCAGCCCTACAGGATCGGGGTGGGGGTCACCCCTCCACTTT. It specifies CASSPTGSGWGSPLHF.

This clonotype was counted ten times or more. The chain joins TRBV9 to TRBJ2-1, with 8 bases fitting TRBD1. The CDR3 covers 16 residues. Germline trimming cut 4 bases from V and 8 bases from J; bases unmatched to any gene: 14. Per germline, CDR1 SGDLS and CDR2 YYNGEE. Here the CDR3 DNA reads TGTGCCAGCAGCTCCCGGGCAGGGGGCATTTTCGATGAGCAGTTCTTC. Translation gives CASSSRAGGIFDEQFF.

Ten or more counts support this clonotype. CDR3 sequence (DNA): TGTGCCAGCAGCGGCTCCTCGTCAGGGGGCCCCACCGTCCTGACTTTC. The encoded protein is CASSGSSSGGPTVLTF. The chain joins TRBV9 to TRBJ2-6; 8 positions agree with TRBD1. CDR3 length: 16 amino acids. Per germline, CDR1 SGDLS and CDR2 YYNGEE. J lost 12 bases, V lost 3 bases, and 14 bases had no gene match.

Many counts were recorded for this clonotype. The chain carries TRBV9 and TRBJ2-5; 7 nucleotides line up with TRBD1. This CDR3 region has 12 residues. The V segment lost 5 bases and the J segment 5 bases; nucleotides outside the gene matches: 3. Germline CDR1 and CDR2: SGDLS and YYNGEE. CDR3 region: CASSPRGETQYF. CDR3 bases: TGTGCCAGCAGTCCCAGGGGGGAGACCCAGTACTTC.

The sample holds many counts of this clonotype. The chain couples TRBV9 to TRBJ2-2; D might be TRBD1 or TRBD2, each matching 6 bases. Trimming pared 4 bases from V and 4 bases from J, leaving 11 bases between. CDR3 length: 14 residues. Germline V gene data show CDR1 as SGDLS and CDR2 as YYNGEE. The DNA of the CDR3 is TGTGCCAGCAGCTCCGAGGGGGGCACCGGGGAGCTGTTTTTT. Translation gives CASSSEGGTGELFF.

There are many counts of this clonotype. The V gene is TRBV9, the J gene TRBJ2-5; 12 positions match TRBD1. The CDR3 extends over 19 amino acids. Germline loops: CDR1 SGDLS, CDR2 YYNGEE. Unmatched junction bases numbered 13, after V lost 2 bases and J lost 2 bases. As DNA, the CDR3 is TGTGCCAGCAGCGTTGGGACAGGGGGCACGGGGGAGGCACAAGAGACCCAGTACTTC. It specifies CASSVGTGGTGEAQETQYF.

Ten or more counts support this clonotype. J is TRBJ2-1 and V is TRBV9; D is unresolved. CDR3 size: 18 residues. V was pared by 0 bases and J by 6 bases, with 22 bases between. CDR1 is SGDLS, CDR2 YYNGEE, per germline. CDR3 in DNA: TGTGCCAGCAGCGTAGCTACGCCCGTGTCTAGAGTGGTCAATGAGCAGTTCTTC. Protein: CASSVATPVSRVVNEQFF.

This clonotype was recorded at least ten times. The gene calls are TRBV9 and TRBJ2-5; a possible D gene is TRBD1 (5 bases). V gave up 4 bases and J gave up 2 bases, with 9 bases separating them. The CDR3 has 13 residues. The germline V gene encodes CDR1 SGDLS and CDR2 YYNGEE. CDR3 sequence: CASSRGQQETQYF. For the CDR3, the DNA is TGTGCCAGCAGCCGAGGACAACAAGAGACCCAGTACTTC.

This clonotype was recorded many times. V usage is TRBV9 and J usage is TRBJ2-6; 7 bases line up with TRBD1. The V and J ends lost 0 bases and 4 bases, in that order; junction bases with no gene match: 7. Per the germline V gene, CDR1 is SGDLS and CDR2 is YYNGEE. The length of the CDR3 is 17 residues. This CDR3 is CASSVEVRGLGANVLTF. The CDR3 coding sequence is TGTGCCAGCAGCGTAGAGGTGAGGGGGCTCGGGGCCAACGTCCTGACTTTC.

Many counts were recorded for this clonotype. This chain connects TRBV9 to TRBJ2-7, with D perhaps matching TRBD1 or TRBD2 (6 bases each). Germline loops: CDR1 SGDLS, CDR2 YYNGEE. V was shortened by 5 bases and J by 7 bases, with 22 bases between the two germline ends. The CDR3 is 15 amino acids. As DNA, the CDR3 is TGTGCCAGCAGTAAGGGGGGTGGCTCTTTGGAAGAGCAGTACTTC. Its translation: CASSKGGGSLEEQYF.

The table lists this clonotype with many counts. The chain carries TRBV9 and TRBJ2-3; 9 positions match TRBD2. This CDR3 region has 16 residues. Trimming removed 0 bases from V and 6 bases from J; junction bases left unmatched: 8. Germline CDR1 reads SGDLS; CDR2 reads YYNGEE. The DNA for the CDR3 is TGTGCCAGCAGCGTAGTTGGCGGGAGGGCCAGTGATACGCAGTATTTT. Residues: CASSVVGGRASDTQYF. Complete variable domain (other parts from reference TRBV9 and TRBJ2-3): DSGVTQTPKHLITATGQRVTLRCSPRSGDLSVYWYQQSLDQGLQFLIQYYNGEERAKGNILERFSAQQFPDLHSELNLSSLELGDSALYFCASSVVGGRASDTQYFGPGTRLTVL.

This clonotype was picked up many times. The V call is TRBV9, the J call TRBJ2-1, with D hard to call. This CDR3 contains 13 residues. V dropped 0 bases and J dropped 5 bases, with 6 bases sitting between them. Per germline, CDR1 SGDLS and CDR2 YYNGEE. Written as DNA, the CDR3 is TGTGCCAGCAGCGTAGTGAACAACAATGAGCAGTTCTTC. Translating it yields CASSVVNNNEQFF. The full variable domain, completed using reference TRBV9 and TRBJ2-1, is DSGVTQTPKHLITATGQRVTLRCSPRSGDLSVYWYQQSLDQGLQFLIQYYNGEERAKGNILERFSAQQFPDLHSELNLSSLELGDSALYFCASSVVNNNEQFFGPGTRLTVL.

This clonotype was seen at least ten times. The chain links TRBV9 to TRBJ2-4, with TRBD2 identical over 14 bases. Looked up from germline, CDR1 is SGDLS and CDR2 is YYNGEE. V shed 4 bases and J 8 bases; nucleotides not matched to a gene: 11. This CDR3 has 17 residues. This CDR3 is CASSRAGTSGSTDIQYF. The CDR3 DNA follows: TGTGCCAGCAGCCGGGCAGGGACTAGCGGGAGTACGGACATTCAGTACTTC.

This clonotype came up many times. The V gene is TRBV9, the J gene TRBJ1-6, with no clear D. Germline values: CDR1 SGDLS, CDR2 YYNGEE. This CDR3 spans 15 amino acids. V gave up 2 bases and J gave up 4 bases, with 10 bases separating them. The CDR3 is CASSVSDIYNSPLHF. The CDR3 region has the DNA TGTGCCAGCAGCGTCTCTGACATTTATAATTCACCCCTCCACTTT.

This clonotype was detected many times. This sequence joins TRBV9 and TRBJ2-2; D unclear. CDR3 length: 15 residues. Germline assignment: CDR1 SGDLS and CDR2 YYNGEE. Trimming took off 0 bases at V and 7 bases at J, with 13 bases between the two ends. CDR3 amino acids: CASSVVSQTGGELFF. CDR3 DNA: TGTGCCAGCAGCGTAGTTAGTCAAACGGGCGGGGAGCTGTTTTTT.

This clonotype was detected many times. The CDR3 is CASSVLGGEQFF. In DNA form, the CDR3 reads TGTGCCAGCAGCGTTTTGGGGGGTGAGCAGTTCTTC. The gene calls are TRBV9 and TRBJ2-1; D might be TRBD2 (6 bases). Trimming removed 2 bases from V and 9 bases from J, with 9 bases in between. This CDR3 spans 12 amino acids. Germline V CDR1 and CDR2: SGDLS, YYNGEE.

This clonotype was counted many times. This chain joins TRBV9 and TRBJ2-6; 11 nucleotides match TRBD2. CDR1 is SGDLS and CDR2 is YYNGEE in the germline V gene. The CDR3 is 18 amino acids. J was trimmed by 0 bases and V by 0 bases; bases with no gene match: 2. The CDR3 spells CASSVGLAGFSGANVLTF. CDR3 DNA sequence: TGTGCCAGCAGCGTAGGACTAGCGGGATTCTCTGGGGCCAACGTCCTGACTTTC.

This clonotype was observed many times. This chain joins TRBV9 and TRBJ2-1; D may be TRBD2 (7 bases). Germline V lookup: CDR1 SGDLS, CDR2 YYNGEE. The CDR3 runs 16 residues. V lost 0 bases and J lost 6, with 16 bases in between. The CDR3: CASSVGPRGEGNEQFF. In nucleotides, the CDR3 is TGTGCCAGCAGCGTAGGTCCTAGGGGGGAGGGCAATGAGCAGTTCTTC.

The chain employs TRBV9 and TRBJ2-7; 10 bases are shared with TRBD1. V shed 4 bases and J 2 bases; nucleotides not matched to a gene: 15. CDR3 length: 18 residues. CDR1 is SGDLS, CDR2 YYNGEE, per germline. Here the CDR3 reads CASSKLPPGQGRAYEQYF. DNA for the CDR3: TGTGCCAGCAGCAAACTACCACCGGGACAGGGGAGAGCCTACGAGCAGTACTTC.